The clone carrying this T cell receptor beta chain was seen just once. The sample is drawn from a study of blood T cell repertoires in COVID-19. Study information: PBMCs, B-cell-depleted T cells, or T cells were the source of the cDNA or gDNA that made up the material.

The CDR3 sequence is 14 residues long. The germline V gene encodes CDR1 KGHDR and CDR2 SFDVKD. The germline V and J ends were trimmed by 4 bases and 5 bases, with 13 bases remaining between them. Original handling: Reference gene primer amplification gave nucleated cell count estimates. TCRdb's table, derived via immunoSEQ multiplex PCR, lists solely in-frame clones and lacks some. From that table come the V and J calls and clone size; the DNA was used to work out D and trimming. This table holds about 360,000 clones, around nine tenths found once. The chain is built from TRBV24-1 and TRBJ2-5; possibly TRBD1 for D (7 bases). This clonotype originated in a human donor in a cohort sampled during active COVID-19. The sequenced sample consisted of peripheral blood. The CDR3 sequence: CATSEGGGGETQYF. The DNA of the CDR3 is TGTGCCACCAGTGAAGGAGGGGGCGGGGAGACCCAGTACTTC.